There are a few counts of the clone carrying this TCR beta chain. The antigen is unknown. Trimming took 5 bases from V and 3 from J; bases not matched to a gene: 5. This CDR3 spans 15 amino acids. The V gene's germline CDR1 is LNHDA and CDR2 SQIVND (reference sequence). The data stem from a study of early T cells in non-severe SARS-CoV-2 infection. Looking at the study overall: Bulk RNA from unsorted whole blood was sequenced; chains were unpaired.

Study results and caveats: VDJdb matching, biased toward anti-spike CD8 responses, missed private and CD4 specificities.

Unique molecular identifiers were attached to individual cDNA molecules. TCRdb used MiXCR to reprocess the 5' RACE reads, holding one entry per CDR3 protein. The table lists 75,000 to 100,000 distinct CDR3 sequences, around 15% of them singletons. This sequence originates from an adult who was a healthcare worker with PCR-confirmed SARS-CoV-2 infection or an uninfected control (not recorded which). The J gene is TRBJ2-2, the V gene TRBV19; 8 bases are a match to TRBD1. The sample was whole blood. CDR3 residues: CASSVTGADTGELFF. CDR3 bases: TGTGCCAGTAGTGTGACAGGGGCGGACACCGGGGAGCTGTTTTTT.